This TCR beta chain is from a study of neoadjuvant anti-PD-1 for oral cavity cancer. Across the whole study: Before surgery, most patients got three to four biweekly 3 mg/kg nivolumab doses. Around day 43, patients without progression received a fourth nivolumab dose before surgery.

Time point reported: after neoadjuvant nivolumab, at surgical resection. Patients had newly diagnosed, untreated stage II-IVA oral cavity squamous cell carcinoma. These oral cavity squamous cell carcinomas were HPV-negative and locally advanced. Profiling relied on immunoSEQ multiplex PCR, and the TCRdb table lists in-frame clones only, not all of them. The data show about 37,000 clones, around 38% seen once. This clone was counted between two and nine times. The germline gives CDR1 LGHNT, CDR2 FRNRAP. Trimming cost V 8 bases and J 0 bases, with 8 bases left between them. The CDR3 consists of 13 residues.

This clonotype was sampled from a person aged 35 to 85 with oral cavity squamous cell carcinoma. Sequenced here: tumor tissue, sampled after nivolumab (anti-PD-1) treatment. The V call is TRBV12-5, the J call TRBJ1-5; no clear D gene. In nucleotides, the CDR3 is TGTGCTAGTAGCAGGATTAGCAATCAGCCCCAGCATTTT. Amino acid sequence: CASSRISNQPQHF.